A single sample is the source of the 21 T cell receptor beta chains below, sequenced in a study of shared clonotypes between healthy human individuals. Naive CD8 cells lacked CD45RO and underwent positive selection for CCR7, leaving out terminally differentiated effector memory CD45RA+ cells. Produced via immunoSEQ multiplex PCR; TCRdb's table is partial and in-frame only. This table has some 630,000 clones, 90% to 97% appearing once. The sequenced sample was naive CD8+ T cells sorted from blood. These receptors originate from a woman aged 30 to 39 in good health.

The chain carries TRBV27 and TRBJ2-7; TRBD2 matches at 9 bases. V trimming: 8 bases; J trimming: 3 bases; junction bases outside the gene matches: 14. Germline assignment: CDR1 MNHEY and CDR2 SMNVEV (reference sequence). The CDR3 totals 16 residues. DNA for the CDR3: TGTGCCAGCGGATTTCCCCAGACTAGCGGTGGCTACGAGCAGTACTTC. As protein: CASGFPQTSGGYEQYF.

Ten or more counts support this clone. The chain joins TRBV27 to TRBJ1-1; D perhaps matches TRBD1 (6 bases). Per the germline V gene, CDR1 is MNHEY and CDR2 is SMNVEV (reference sequence). This CDR3 has 16 amino acids. V lost 3 bases and J lost 0, with 14 bases in between. The CDR3 spells CASSFERGGLNTEAFF. The CDR3 DNA sequence: TGTGCCAGCAGTTTTGAAAGAGGGGGATTGAACACTGAAGCTTTCTTT.

V usage is TRBV4-1 and J usage is TRBJ2-1; 10 positions match TRBD2. The CDR3 is 16 amino acids. After removal of 2 bases from V and 3 bases from J, the junction contained 4 bases not matched to a gene. Looked up from germline, CDR1 is MGHRA and CDR2 is YSYEKL. As DNA, the CDR3 is TGCGCCAGCAGCCAACTAGCGGGAGCTTTCTACAATGAGCAGTTCTTC. This sequence encodes CASSQLAGAFYNEQFF.

The V call is TRBV27, the J call TRBJ2-7; TRBD1 or TRBD2 may be the D gene (5 bases each). V shed 5 bases and J shed 5 bases, with 19 bases lying between them. This CDR3 is built from 15 residues. Germline CDR1 and CDR2: MNHEY and SMNVEV (reference sequence). The CDR3, as DNA: TGTGCCAGCAGTACCGTGGGGACCGGGGTTGACGAGCAGTACTTC. Translation: CASSTVGTGVDEQYF.

This clone was detected only once. The chain links TRBV7-2 to TRBJ2-2, with D perhaps matching TRBD2 (5 bases). This CDR3 has 16 amino acids. Per the germline V gene, CDR1 is SGHTA and CDR2 is FQGNSA. Deletions cut 5 bases from V and 0 bases from J, with 13 bases between. In nucleotides, the CDR3 is TGTGCCAGCAGCCCTCCGGAGCGGCCGAACACCGGGGAGCTGTTTTTT. Translation gives CASSPPERPNTGELFF. Supplemented by reference TRBV7-2 and TRBJ2-2, the full variable domain reads GAGVSQSPSNKVTEKGKDVELRCDPISGHTALYWYRQSLGQGLEFLIYFQGNSAPDKSGLPSDRFSAERTGGSVSTLTIQRTQQEDSAVYLCASSPPERPNTGELFFGEGSRLTVL.

The chain links TRBV5-5 to TRBJ2-1; D might be TRBD1 or TRBD2, each matching 5 bases. CDR3 size: 14 residues. V gave up 4 bases and J gave up 11 bases, with 19 bases separating them. Germline CDR1 reads SGHKS; CDR2 reads YYEKEE (reference sequence). CDR3 residues: CASSPGRVPGQQFF. In DNA, the CDR3 is TGTGCCAGCAGCCCGGGACGGGTGCCCGGCCAGCAGTTCTTC.

The CDR3: CASSFPNREGYTF. The CDR3, as DNA: TGTGCCAGCAGTTTTCCAAACCGCGAAGGCTACACCTTC. The chain uses TRBV27 and TRBJ1-2; D gene ambiguous. The CDR3 consists of 13 residues. In germline, CDR1 is MNHEY, CDR2 SMNVEV (reference sequence). Trimming left V 3 bases short and J 8 bases short, with 13 bases between.

This chain joins TRBV7-9 and TRBJ2-5; D might be TRBD1 (5 bases). The germline CDR1 and CDR2 sequences are SEHNR and FQNEAQ (reference sequence). CDR3 length equals 16 residues. V lost 6 bases and J 5 bases, leaving 22 bases between the germline ends. Here the CDR3 reads CASSHVKGSSSETQYF. CDR3 DNA: TGTGCCAGCAGTCACGTTAAGGGGTCGAGCTCTGAGACCCAGTACTTC.

The V and J genes are TRBV5-1 and TRBJ2-7; a possible D gene is TRBD2 (6 bases). V gave up 0 bases and J gave up 3 bases, with 16 bases separating them. There are 16 residues in the CDR3. Germline V gene sequence: CDR1 SGHRS, CDR2 YFSETQ. DNA for the CDR3: TGCGCCAGCAGCTTGGCCCCCGTCATTAGCGGCTACGAGCAGTACTTC. Translating it yields CASSLAPVISGYEQYF.

The genes are TRBV25-1 and TRBJ2-1; 12 nucleotides match TRBD2. The CDR3 sequence is 18 residues long. The germline V gene encodes CDR1 MGHDK and CDR2 SYGVNS. Germline trimming cut 2 bases from V and 6 bases from J; bases unmatched to any gene: 11. The CDR3 loop is CASSERRLAGGTLNEQFF. The CDR3 DNA sequence: TGTGCCAGCAGTGAAAGACGCCTAGCGGGAGGGACTCTCAATGAGCAGTTCTTC.

This clone has only one observation. This chain links TRBV2 with TRBJ1-5; D may be TRBD1 (5 bases). Per germline, CDR1 SNHLY and CDR2 FYNNEI. Trimming pared 7 bases from V and 4 bases from J, leaving 14 bases between. This CDR3 is 14 amino acids long. The CDR3 nucleotides read TGTGCCAGCAAGGAGTGGGGGTTGAATCAGCCCCAGCATTTT. Translation: CASKEWGLNQPQHF.

This sequence joins TRBV4-2 and TRBJ2-1, with 14 bases that match TRBD2. CDR3 length: 13 residues. The trim removed 4 bases at V and 15 bases at J, leaving 5 bases unmatched. CDR1 and CDR2 from the germline V gene are LGHNA and YNFKEQ. The CDR3, as DNA: TGTGCCAGCAGCCCGGGACTAGCGGGAGAAACGTTCTTC. Its translation: CASSPGLAGETFF.

The chain combines TRBV5-6 with TRBJ2-1; D is possibly TRBD1 (6 bases). V was trimmed by 4 bases and J by 8 bases, leaving 19 bases between them. This CDR3 spans 15 amino acids. Per germline, CDR1 SGHDT and CDR2 YYEEEE. DNA of the CDR3: TGTGCCAGCAGCCTTCCGACAGGTCTCATGGATGAGCAGTTCTTC. The encoded protein is CASSLPTGLMDEQFF.

V usage is TRBV5-1 and J usage is TRBJ2-5; D call uncertain. V was clipped by 0 bases and J by 3 bases, with 9 bases between them. Germline lookup yields CDR1 SGHRS and CDR2 YFSETQ. This CDR3 contains 14 residues. DNA for the CDR3: TGCGCCAGCAGCTTGGGGCGGTTGGAAGAGACCCAGTACTTC. Protein product: CASSLGRLEETQYF.

The J gene is TRBJ2-5, the V gene TRBV4-1; D gene uncertain. The assigned J gene may be wrong: the sequence end matches TRBJ2-7 better. CDR3 length equals 16 residues. Germline V gene data show CDR1 as MGHRA and CDR2 as YSYEKL. CDR3 bases: TGCGCCAGCAGCCAATTTCCCCGCGACCAGGCGCTCGAGCAGTACTTC. Translated, it gives CASSQFPRDQALEQYF.

The chain carries TRBV9 and TRBJ2-1, with D maybe TRBD1 (5 bases). CDR3 length: 14 residues. Trimming took off 2 bases at V and 8 bases at J, with 14 bases between the two ends. The germline V gene has CDR1 SGDLS and CDR2 YYNGEE. The CDR3 loop is CASSVPHQGDEQFF. CDR3 in DNA: TGTGCCAGCAGCGTGCCGCATCAGGGCGATGAGCAGTTCTTC.

The rearrangement uses TRBV7-9 and TRBJ2-6, with a tentative D call TRBD1 (6 bases). The germline V and J ends were trimmed by 5 bases and 0 bases, with 17 bases remaining between them. CDR1 SEHNR and CDR2 FQNEAQ come from the germline V gene (reference sequence). The CDR3 runs to 18 residues. The CDR3, as DNA: TGTGCCAGCAGCCCGTGGACAGCGGCGATCTCTGGGGCCAACGTCCTGACTTTC. This gives the protein CASSPWTAAISGANVLTF. The full variable domain, with the rest looked up from reference TRBV7-9 and TRBJ2-6, is DTGVSQNPRHKITKRGQNVTFRCDPISEHNRLYWYRQTLGQGPEFLTYFQNEAQLEKSRLLSDRFSAERPKGSFSTLEIQRTEQGDSAMYLCASSPWTAAISGANVLTFGAGSRLTVL.

The V and J genes are TRBV7-8 and TRBJ2-1, with D maybe TRBD2 (6 bases). Germline V lookup: CDR1 SGHVS, CDR2 FQNEAQ. With 4 bases removed from V and 7 bases from J, the gap between germline ends came to 14 bases. The CDR3 contains 14 residues. CDR3 region: CASSSYTSPNEQFF. The CDR3 DNA follows: TGTGCCAGCAGCTCGTATACTAGCCCGAATGAGCAGTTCTTC.

The chain is built from TRBV6-8 and TRBJ2-7; D call uncertain. Germline assignment: CDR1 MNHGY and CDR2 SAAAGT. The CDR3 contains 15 residues. Trimming left V 2 bases short and J 0 bases short, with 11 bases between. The chain's CDR3 is CASSYVALPSYEQYF. CDR3 nucleotides: TGTGCCAGCAGTTACGTAGCCCTCCCCTCCTACGAGCAGTACTTC.

The rearrangement uses TRBV27 and TRBJ2-2, with D maybe TRBD2 (6 bases). The V and J ends lost 3 bases and 0 bases respectively, with 11 bases between them. Per germline, CDR1 MNHEY and CDR2 SMNVEV (reference sequence). The CDR3 totals 16 residues. The CDR3 loop is CASSFYRETNTGELFF. CDR3 DNA sequence: TGTGCCAGCAGTTTCTACCGGGAGACGAACACCGGGGAGCTGTTTTTT.

As concerns this clone: The same CDR3 also results from other DNA sequences found in this sample. This chain uses TRBV28 with TRBJ1-5; no reliable D call. The V end was cut by 1 base, the J end by 0 bases, with 4 bases between. The CDR3 spans 14 residues. Germline CDR1 is MDHEN and CDR2 is SYDVKM. The CDR3 nucleotides are TGTGCCAGCAGTTTATTACTTAGCAATCAGCCCCAGCATTTT. Translating gives CASSLLLSNQPQHF.